Listed here are 18 T cell receptor beta chains from one sample, sequenced in a study of shared clonotypes between healthy human individuals. Some clones are missing from TCRdb's copy, which holds only in-frame ones; the method was immunoSEQ multiplex PCR. The sample consists of around 1.1 million clones, about 80% of them appearing once. The sample was memory CD4+ T cells from PBMCs. Indicated subset: CD45RA-negative fraction. The receptor set was obtained from a man between 18 and 35 years old in good health. Some clones in this sample may be carry-over from other donors' samples.

The J gene is TRBJ2-5, the V gene TRBV30, with 7 bases aligning to TRBD2. Germline V gene sequence: CDR1 GTSNPN, CDR2 SVGIG (reference sequence). Germline trimming cut 0 bases from V and 5 bases from J; bases unmatched to any gene: 6. CDR3 size: 14 residues. In DNA form, the CDR3 reads TGTGCCTGGAGTGTACCGGGGGGAGTTGAGACCCAGTACTTC. It codes for CAWSVPGGVETQYF.

The chain is built from TRBV6-1 and TRBJ2-1; TRBD2 matches 8 bases. With 1 base clipped from V and 8 bases from J, the junction kept 13 bases outside the gene matches. Germline V CDR1 and CDR2: MNHNS, SASEGT. The CDR3 has 17 amino acids. CDR3: CASSEGLGLAGFDEQFF. CDR3 DNA sequence: TGTGCCAGCAGTGAAGGGCTCGGACTAGCCGGATTCGATGAGCAGTTCTTC.

Only one count was recorded for this clone. The chain joins TRBV7-3 to TRBJ2-2; weak D call: TRBD2 (5 bases). V was trimmed by 1 base and J by 0 bases, leaving 12 bases between them. CDR3 length equals 17 residues. Germline V gene data show CDR1 as SGHTA and CDR2 as FQGTGA. The DNA for the CDR3 is TGTGCCAGCAGCTTAATGGGAGTTCAGTCGAACACCGGGGAGCTGTTTTTT. This gives the protein CASSLMGVQSNTGELFF. Variable domain in full (rest from reference TRBV7-3 and TRBJ2-2): GAGVSQTPSNKVTEKGKYVELRCDPISGHTALYWYRQSLGQGPEFLIYFQGTGAADDSGLPNDRFFAVRPEGSVSTLKIQRTERGDSAVYLCASSLMGVQSNTGELFFGEGSRLTVL.

The chain has TRBV6-5 and TRBJ2-1, with D perhaps matching TRBD2 (6 bases). The CDR3 contains 15 residues. The V and J ends lost 8 bases and 4 bases respectively, with 18 bases between them. The germline V gene has CDR1 MNHEY and CDR2 SVGAGI. CDR3 bases: TGTGCCAGCGGTCGGGGGTCAAGGAATTACAATGAGCAGTTCTTC. It encodes CASGRGSRNYNEQFF.

This chain connects TRBV10-3 to TRBJ2-7, with 8 bases identical to TRBD2. This CDR3 is built from 18 residues. With 6 bases clipped from V and 5 bases from J, the junction kept 21 bases outside the gene matches. From germline, CDR1 is ENHRY and CDR2 SYGVKD. The CDR3 sequence: CAISSRLPGTSNVNEQYF. CDR3 DNA: TGTGCCATCAGCTCCCGACTTCCCGGGACTAGTAATGTTAACGAGCAGTACTTC.

V is TRBV7-9 and J is TRBJ2-7; 12 nucleotides match TRBD2. The germline V gene encodes CDR1 SEHNR and CDR2 FQNEAQ (reference sequence). There are 17 residues in the CDR3. V was clipped by 2 bases and J by 3 bases; unmatched bases: 8. The CDR3 sequence is CASSLIPRLAGVYEQYF. DNA of the CDR3: TGTGCCAGCAGCTTAATCCCCAGACTAGCGGGAGTCTACGAGCAGTACTTC.

About this clone itself: Other DNA sequences in this sample translate to the same CDR3. V gene TRBV28 combines with J gene TRBJ2-3; D not certain. The ends were cut back, 3 bases at V and 3 bases at J, with 4 bases in the middle. Germline V gene data show CDR1 as MDHEN and CDR2 as SYDVKM. This CDR3 has 12 residues. The CDR3 bases are TGTGCCAGCAGTTTGACGACAGATACGCAGTATTTT. Protein: CASSLTTDTQYF. Full variable domain (rest looked up from reference TRBV28 and TRBJ2-3): DVKVTQSSRYLVKRTGEKVFLECVQDMDHENMFWYRQDPGLGLRLIYFSYDVKMKEKGDIPEGYSVSREKKERFSLILESASTNQTSMYLCASSLTTDTQYFGPGTRLTVL.

The chain couples TRBV5-1 to TRBJ2-7, with 7 bases identical to TRBD1. There are 14 residues in the CDR3. Germline V gene data show CDR1 as SGHRS and CDR2 as YFSETQ. Unmatched junction bases numbered 6, after V lost 4 bases and J lost 2 bases. The CDR3 DNA reads as TGCGCCAGCAGCAACACAGGGGACCCCTACGAGCAGTACTTC. Protein sequence: CASSNTGDPYEQYF.

The chain has TRBV5-3 and TRBJ1-2; TRBD1 is a possible D gene (6 bases). TRBV5-3 is filed as an ORF, its function uncertain. Trimming shortened V by 3 bases and J by 9 bases, and 21 bases separated the two germline ends. The CDR3 is 15 residues long. The CDR3 spells CARSSPGQSHLSYTF. The DNA of the CDR3 is TGTGCCAGAAGCTCTCCGGGACAAAGTCATTTGAGCTACACCTTC.

This rearrangement joins TRBV4-2 to TRBJ2-7; D is undetermined. Germline values: CDR1 LGHNA, CDR2 YNFKEQ. The V gene lost 1 base and the J gene lost 3 bases, with 16 bases spanning the gap. The length of the CDR3 is 16 residues. This CDR3 reads CASSQGVRNLYYEQYF. The CDR3 bases are TGTGCCAGCAGCCAAGGGGTTCGCAACCTATACTACGAGCAGTACTTC.

V and J are TRBV19 and TRBJ2-3; TRBD1 matches 8 bases. Losses at the gene ends were 5 bases for V and 5 bases for J; bases not matched to a gene: 9. The CDR3 is made up of 15 amino acids. Germline assignment: CDR1 LNHDA and CDR2 SQIVND (reference sequence). As DNA, the CDR3 is TGTGCCAGTAGTTATCTCGGACAGGGTCAAGATACGCAGTATTTT. Protein product: CASSYLGQGQDTQYF. Filled out from reference TRBV19 and TRBJ2-3, the complete variable domain reads DGGITQSPKYLFRKEGQNVTLSCEQNLNHDAMYWYRQDPGQGLRLIYYSQIVNDFQKGDIAEGYSVSREKKESFPLTVTSAQKNPTAFYLCASSYLGQGQDTQYFGPGTRLTVL.

This sequence joins TRBV6-5 and TRBJ2-7; D unclear. CDR1 is MNHEY, CDR2 SVGAGI, per germline. V shed 6 bases and J shed 2 bases, with 17 bases lying between them. The CDR3 extends over 15 amino acids. The CDR3 spells CASSYTGGLPYEQYF. For the CDR3, the DNA is TGTGCCAGCAGCTACACGGGCGGCCTGCCCTACGAGCAGTACTTC.

The rearrangement links TRBV6-1 to TRBJ1-5; D possibly corresponds to TRBD1 (6 bases). The ends were cut back, 6 bases at V and 1 base at J, with 13 bases in the middle. CDR3 length equals 15 residues. CDR1 is MNHNS and CDR2 is SASEGT in the germline V gene. The CDR3 coding sequence is TGTGCCAGCAGCCGGGACATCCACAGCAATCAGCCCCAGCATTTT. Its protein is CASSRDIHSNQPQHF.

The J gene is TRBJ2-2, the V gene TRBV7-2; 8 bases agree with TRBD2. The CDR3 consists of 13 residues. Germline V gene data show CDR1 as SGHTA and CDR2 as FQGNSA. The V segment lost 3 bases and the J segment 9 bases; nucleotides outside the gene matches: 3. DNA of the CDR3: TGTGCCAGCAGCTTGGAGCGGGAGAGGGAGCTGTTTTTT. This gives the protein CASSLERERELFF.

This clone was found a few times. The chain has TRBV7-2 and TRBJ2-3; a possible D gene is TRBD1 (5 bases). The CDR3 length is 13 residues. The V end lost 1 base, the J end lost 4 bases, and 6 bases lay between the germline ends. Germline V gives CDR1 SGHTA, CDR2 FQGNSA. CDR3 in amino acids: CASSLGQSDTQYF. In nucleotides, the CDR3 is TGTGCCAGCAGCTTAGGACAGTCAGATACGCAGTATTTT.

CDR3 DNA sequence: TGTGCCAGCAGCTTGGACGGAGTTACAGGGTCGGCTTTCTTT. Its protein is CASSLDGVTGSAFF. The chain combines TRBV5-4 with TRBJ1-1; a possible D gene is TRBD1 (6 bases). Between the trimmed V and J ends, which lost 0 bases and 11 bases, there was a span of 17 bases. Per germline, CDR1 SGHNT and CDR2 YYREEE (reference sequence). The CDR3 length is 14 residues.

Of note for this clone: This same CDR3 is encoded by further DNA sequences in the sample. The V and J genes are TRBV7-3 and TRBJ2-1; 9 positions match TRBD2. V shed 5 bases and J 7 bases; nucleotides not matched to a gene: 3. The CDR3 has 13 residues. CDR1 and CDR2 from the germline V gene are SGHTA and FQGTGA. CDR3 nucleotide sequence: TGTGCCAGCAGCCCAGCGGGAGGAAATGAGCAGTTCTTC. Protein sequence: CASSPAGGNEQFF.

The rearrangement uses TRBV6-5 and TRBJ1-4; no definite D call. V gave up 6 bases and J gave up 4 bases, with 12 bases separating them. The CDR3 loop spans 14 amino acids. In germline, CDR1 is MNHEY, CDR2 SVGAGI. In nucleotides, the CDR3 is TGTGCCAGCAGGAGGCACGTCAATAATGAAAAACTGTTTTTT. This translates into CASRRHVNNEKLFF.